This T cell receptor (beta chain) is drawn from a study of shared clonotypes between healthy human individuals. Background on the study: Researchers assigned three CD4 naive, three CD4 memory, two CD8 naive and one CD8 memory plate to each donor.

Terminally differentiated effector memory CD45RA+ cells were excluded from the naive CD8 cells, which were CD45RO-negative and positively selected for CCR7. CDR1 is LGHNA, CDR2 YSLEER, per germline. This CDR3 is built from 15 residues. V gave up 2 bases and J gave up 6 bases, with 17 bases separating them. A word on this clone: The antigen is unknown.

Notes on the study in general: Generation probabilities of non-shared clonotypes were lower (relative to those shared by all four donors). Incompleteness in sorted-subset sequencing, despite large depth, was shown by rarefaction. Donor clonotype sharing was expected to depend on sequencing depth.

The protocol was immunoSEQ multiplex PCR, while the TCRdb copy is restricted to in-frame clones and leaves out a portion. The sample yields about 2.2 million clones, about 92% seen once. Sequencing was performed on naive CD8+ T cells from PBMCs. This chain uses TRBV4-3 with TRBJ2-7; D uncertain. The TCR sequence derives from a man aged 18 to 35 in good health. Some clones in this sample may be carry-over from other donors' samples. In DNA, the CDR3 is TGCGCCAGCAGCCAAAGTCGTAGTCTGGTAGGCGAGCAGTACTTC. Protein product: CASSQSRSLVGEQYF.